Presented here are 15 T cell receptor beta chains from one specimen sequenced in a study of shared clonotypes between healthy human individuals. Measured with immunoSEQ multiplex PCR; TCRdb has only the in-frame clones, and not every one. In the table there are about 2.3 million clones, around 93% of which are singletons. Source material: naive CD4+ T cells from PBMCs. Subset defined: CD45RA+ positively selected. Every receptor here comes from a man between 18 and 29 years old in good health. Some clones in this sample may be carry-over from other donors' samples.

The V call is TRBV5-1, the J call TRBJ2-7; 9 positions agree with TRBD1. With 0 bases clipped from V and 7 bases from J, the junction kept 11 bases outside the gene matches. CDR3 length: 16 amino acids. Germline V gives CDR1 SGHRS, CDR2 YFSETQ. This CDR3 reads CASSLGTGQGLREQYF. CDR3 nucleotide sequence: TGCGCCAGCAGCTTGGGTACGGGACAGGGTCTTCGGGAGCAGTACTTC. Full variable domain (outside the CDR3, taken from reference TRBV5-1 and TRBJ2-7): KAGVTQTPRYLIKTRGQQVTLSCSPISGHRSVSWYQQTPGQGLQFLFEYFSETQRNKGNFPGRFSGRQFSNSRSEMNVSTLELGDSALYLCASSLGTGQGLREQYFGPGTRLTVT.

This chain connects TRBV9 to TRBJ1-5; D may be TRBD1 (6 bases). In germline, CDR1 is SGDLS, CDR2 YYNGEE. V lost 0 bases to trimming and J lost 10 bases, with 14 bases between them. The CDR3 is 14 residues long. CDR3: CASSVVEGDGPQHF. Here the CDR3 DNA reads TGTGCCAGCAGCGTAGTAGAGGGGGATGGACCCCAGCATTTT.

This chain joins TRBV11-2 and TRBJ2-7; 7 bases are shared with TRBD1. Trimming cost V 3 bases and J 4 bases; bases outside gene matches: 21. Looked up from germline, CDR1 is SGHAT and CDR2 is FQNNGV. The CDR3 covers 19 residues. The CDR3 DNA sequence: TGTGCCAGCAGCTTGAGACAGGGAGCCCGGAAAAGAGGTGAATACGAGCAGTACTTC. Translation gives CASSLRQGARKRGEYEQYF.

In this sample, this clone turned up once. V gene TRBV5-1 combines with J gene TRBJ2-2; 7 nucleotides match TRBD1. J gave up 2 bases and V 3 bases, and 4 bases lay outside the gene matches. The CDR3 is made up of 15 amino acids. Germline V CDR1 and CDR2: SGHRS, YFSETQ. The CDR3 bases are TGCGCCAGCAGCTCAGGGGGACCAAACACCGGGGAGCTGTTTTTT. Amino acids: CASSSGGPNTGELFF.

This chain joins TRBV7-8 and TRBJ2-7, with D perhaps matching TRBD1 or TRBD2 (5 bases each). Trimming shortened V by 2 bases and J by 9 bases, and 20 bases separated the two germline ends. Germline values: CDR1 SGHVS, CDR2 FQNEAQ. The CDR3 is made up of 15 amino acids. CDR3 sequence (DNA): TGTGCCAGCAGCTTAAGAGGGGACCCCACTAAGGTGCAGTACTTC. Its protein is CASSLRGDPTKVQYF.

The DNA of the CDR3 is TGTGCCAGCAGCCGGGCAGGGGATAACTATGGCTACACCTTC. This translates into CASSRAGDNYGYTF. The genes are TRBV7-3 and TRBJ1-2, with D perhaps TRBD1 (6 bases). This CDR3 comprises 14 residues. Deletions cut 5 bases from V and 1 base from J, with 11 bases between. Looked up from germline, CDR1 is SGHTA and CDR2 is FQGTGA.

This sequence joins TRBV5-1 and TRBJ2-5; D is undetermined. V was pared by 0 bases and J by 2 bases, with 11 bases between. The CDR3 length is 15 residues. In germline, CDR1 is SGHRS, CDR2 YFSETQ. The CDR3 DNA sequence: TGCGCCAGCAGCTTGGACCCGTTATCACAAGAGACCCAGTACTTC. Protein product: CASSLDPLSQETQYF. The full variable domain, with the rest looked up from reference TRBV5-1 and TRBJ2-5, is KAGVTQTPRYLIKTRGQQVTLSCSPISGHRSVSWYQQTPGQGLQFLFEYFSETQRNKGNFPGRFSGRQFSNSRSEMNVSTLELGDSALYLCASSLDPLSQETQYFGPGTRLLVL.

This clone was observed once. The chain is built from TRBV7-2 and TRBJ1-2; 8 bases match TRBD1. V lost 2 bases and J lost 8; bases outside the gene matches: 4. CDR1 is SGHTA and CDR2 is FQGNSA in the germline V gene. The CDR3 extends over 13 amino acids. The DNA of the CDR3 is TGTGCCAGCAGCTTATTTCAGGGGGCGGGCTACACCTTC. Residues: CASSLFQGAGYTF.

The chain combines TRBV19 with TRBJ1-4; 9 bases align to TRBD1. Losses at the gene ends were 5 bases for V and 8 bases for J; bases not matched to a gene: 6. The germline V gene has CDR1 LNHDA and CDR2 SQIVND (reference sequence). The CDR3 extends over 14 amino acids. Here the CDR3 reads CASSRTGVGEKLFF. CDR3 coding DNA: TGTGCCAGTAGTCGGACAGGGGTCGGGGAAAAACTGTTTTTT.

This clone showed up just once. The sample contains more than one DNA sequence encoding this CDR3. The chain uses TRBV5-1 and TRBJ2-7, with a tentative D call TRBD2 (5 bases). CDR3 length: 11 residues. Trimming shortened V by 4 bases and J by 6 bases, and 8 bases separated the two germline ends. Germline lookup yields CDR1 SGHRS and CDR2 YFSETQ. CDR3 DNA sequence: TGCGCCAGCAGCGGCGAGGGCGAGCAGTACTTC. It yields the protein CASSGEGEQYF.

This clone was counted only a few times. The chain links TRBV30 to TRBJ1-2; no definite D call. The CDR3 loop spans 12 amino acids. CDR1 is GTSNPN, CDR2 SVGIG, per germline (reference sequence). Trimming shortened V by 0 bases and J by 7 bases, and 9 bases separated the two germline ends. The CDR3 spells CAWSVLVAGYTF. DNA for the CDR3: TGTGCCTGGAGTGTATTAGTCGCTGGCTACACCTTC.

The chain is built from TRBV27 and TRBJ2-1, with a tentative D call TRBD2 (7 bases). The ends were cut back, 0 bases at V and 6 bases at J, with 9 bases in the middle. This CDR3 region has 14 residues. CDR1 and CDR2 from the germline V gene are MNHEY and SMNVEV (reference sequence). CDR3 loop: CASSLSGGGNEQFF. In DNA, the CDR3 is TGTGCCAGCAGTTTATCGGGAGGGGGCAATGAGCAGTTCTTC.

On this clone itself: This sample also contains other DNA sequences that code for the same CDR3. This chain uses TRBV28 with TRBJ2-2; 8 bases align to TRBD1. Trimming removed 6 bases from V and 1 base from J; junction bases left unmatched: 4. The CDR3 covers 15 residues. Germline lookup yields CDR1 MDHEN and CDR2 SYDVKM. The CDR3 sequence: CASSSTGENTGELFF. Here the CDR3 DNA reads TGTGCCAGCAGCTCGACAGGGGAGAACACCGGGGAGCTGTTTTTT.

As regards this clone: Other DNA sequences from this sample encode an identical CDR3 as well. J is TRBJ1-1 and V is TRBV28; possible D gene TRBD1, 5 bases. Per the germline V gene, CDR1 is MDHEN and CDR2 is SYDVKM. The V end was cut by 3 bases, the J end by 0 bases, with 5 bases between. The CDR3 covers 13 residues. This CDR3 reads CASSLGVNTEAFF. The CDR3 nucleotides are TGTGCCAGCAGTTTGGGGGTGAACACTGAAGCTTTCTTT.

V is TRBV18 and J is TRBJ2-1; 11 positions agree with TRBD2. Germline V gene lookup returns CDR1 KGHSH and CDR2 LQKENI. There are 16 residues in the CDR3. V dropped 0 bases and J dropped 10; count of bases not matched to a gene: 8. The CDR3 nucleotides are TGTGCCAGCTCACCACCGGCGACTAGCGGGATTGGGGAGCAGTTCTTC. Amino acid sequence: CASSPPATSGIGEQFF. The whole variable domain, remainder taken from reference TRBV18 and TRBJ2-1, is NAGVMQNPRHLVRRRGQEARLRCSPMKGHSHVYWYRQLPEEGLKFMVYLQKENIIDESGMPKERFSAEFPKEGPSILRIQQVVRGDSAAYFCASSPPATSGIGEQFFGPGTRLTVL.